Below, 14 T cell receptor beta chains from the same sample are listed, as sequenced in a study of blood T cell repertoires in COVID-19. Data came from immunoSEQ multiplex PCR; TCRdb stores just in-frame clones and leaves some out. The sample contains 150,000 to 200,000 clones, roughly four fifths of which appear only once. Sequenced material: peripheral blood. These receptors all come from a human donor in a cohort sampled during active COVID-19.

This chain connects TRBV5-1 to TRBJ2-1, with 9 bases that match TRBD2. This CDR3 comprises 21 residues. J was trimmed by 0 bases and V by 3 bases; bases with no gene match: 19. Germline V gene lookup returns CDR1 SGHRS and CDR2 YFSETQ. CDR3 amino acids: CASSSPRVAGARGNSYNEQFF. The CDR3 DNA reads as TGCGCCAGCAGCTCTCCCCGAGTAGCGGGAGCTCGGGGCAACTCCTACAATGAGCAGTTCTTC.

This rearrangement joins TRBV29-1 to TRBJ2-7; 8 bases line up with TRBD2. Trimming at V came to 7 bases and at J to 2 bases, leaving 7 bases not matched to a gene. CDR1 is SQVTM, CDR2 ANQGSEA, per germline. This CDR3 spans 13 amino acids. CDR3: CSAKRGPAYEQYF. The CDR3 region has the DNA TGCAGCGCAAAGCGGGGGCCGGCCTACGAGCAGTACTTC.

The chain employs TRBV5-8 and TRBJ2-7, with 7 bases lining up with TRBD1. With 6 bases clipped from V and 2 bases from J, the junction kept 5 bases outside the gene matches. The CDR3 covers 13 residues. Per the germline V gene, CDR1 is SGHTS and CDR2 is YDEGEE. The CDR3 loop is CASTRDRTYEQYF. CDR3 nucleotide sequence: TGTGCCAGCACCCGGGACAGAACCTACGAGCAGTACTTC.

The chain joins TRBV27 to TRBJ1-2; the match to TRBD1 covers 10 bases. Per the germline V gene, CDR1 is MNHEY and CDR2 is SMNVEV (reference sequence). With V trimmed by 4 bases and J by 6 bases, 14 bases remained unmatched. This CDR3 spans 17 amino acids. The CDR3: CASSSMTGGVGPHGYTF. Written as DNA, the CDR3 is TGTGCCAGCAGTTCCATGACAGGGGGCGTAGGACCCCATGGCTACACCTTC.

The J gene is TRBJ2-5, the V gene TRBV5-4; 14 bases match TRBD2. CDR1 SGHNT and CDR2 YYREEE come from the germline V gene (reference sequence). The V segment lost 5 bases and the J segment 4 bases; nucleotides outside the gene matches: 4. The CDR3 is 15 amino acids. CDR3 nucleotides: TGTGCCAGCAGGACTAGCGGGGGGGCAGGAGAGACCCAGTACTTC. Residues: CASRTSGGAGETQYF.

V and J are TRBV7-8 and TRBJ2-2; no clear D gene. In germline, CDR1 is SGHVS, CDR2 FQNEAQ. Trimming shortened V by 4 bases and J by 5 bases, and 14 bases separated the two germline ends. This CDR3 is built from 15 residues. Here the CDR3 DNA reads TGTGCCAGCAGCTACGGCCTAGTACCTACCGGGGAGCTGTTTTTT. Residues: CASSYGLVPTGELFF.

The chain joins TRBV12-5 to TRBJ2-1; D perhaps matches TRBD2 (5 bases). In germline, CDR1 is LGHNT, CDR2 FRNRAP. This CDR3 spans 15 amino acids. Trimming took 1 base from V and 1 from J, leaving 8 bases between them. The CDR3 DNA reads TGTGCTAGTGGTTTGGACGGACTTTCCTACAATGAGCAGTTCTTC. Translation: CASGLDGLSYNEQFF.

This clone has only a few counts. The V call is TRBV27, the J call TRBJ2-7; 8 bases map to TRBD2. This CDR3 spans 14 amino acids. The germline CDR1 and CDR2 sequences are MNHEY and SMNVEV (reference sequence). The V gene end was trimmed by 2 bases and the J gene end by 3 bases; junction bases not matched to a gene: 3. CDR3: CASSLGLAGYEQYF. The CDR3 DNA is TGTGCCAGCAGTTTAGGACTAGCTGGCTACGAGCAGTACTTC.

V usage is TRBV5-4 and J usage is TRBJ1-6; 7 bases are a match to TRBD1. The V segment lost 3 bases and the J segment 7 bases; nucleotides outside the gene matches: 7. The CDR3 is made up of 15 amino acids. Looked up from germline, CDR1 is SGHNT and CDR2 is YYREEE (reference sequence). The CDR3 bases are TGTGCCAGCAGCTACCCCGGGACAGAGAATTCACCCCTCCACTTT. This codes for CASSYPGTENSPLHF.

This clone has just one count. The rearrangement uses TRBV7-2 and TRBJ1-5, with 8 bases identical to TRBD1. V trimming: 5 bases; J trimming: 5 bases; junction bases outside the gene matches: 5. CDR1 is SGHTA and CDR2 is FQGNSA in the germline V gene. This CDR3 contains 14 residues. CDR3 loop: CASSLDRGDQPQHF. The DNA of the CDR3 is TGTGCCAGCAGCCTTGACAGGGGCGATCAGCCCCAGCATTTT.

The chain combines TRBV24-1 with TRBJ2-3; possible D gene TRBD1, 5 bases. V shed 2 bases and J shed 1 base, with 12 bases lying between them. The CDR3 is 16 residues long. CDR1 is KGHDR and CDR2 is SFDVKD in the germline V gene. CDR3 sequence: CATSDSARRGTDTQYF. For the CDR3, the DNA is TGTGCCACCAGTGATTCGGCTCGCAGGGGCACAGATACGCAGTATTTT.

This chain connects TRBV7-6 to TRBJ1-2; 8 positions agree with TRBD1. CDR3 size: 15 residues. Germline CDR1 and CDR2: SGHVS and FNYEAQ. Trimming took 5 bases from V and 0 from J; bases not matched to a gene: 5. The CDR3 DNA is TGTGCCAGCAGCCTCGGACAGGGACCTAACTATGGCTACACCTTC. The encoded protein is CASSLGQGPNYGYTF.

V is TRBV3-1 (or the pseudogene TRBV3-2) and J is TRBJ2-1; 14 bases agree with TRBD2. The CDR3 has 16 amino acids. Germline V lookup: CDR1 LGHDT, CDR2 YNNKEL (reference sequence). V was pared by 4 bases and J by 8 bases, with 7 bases of the junction left unmatched. The CDR3 loop reads CASSRRLAGGLDEQFF. The CDR3 region has the DNA TGTGCCAGCAGCCGGAGACTAGCGGGGGGGCTGGATGAGCAGTTCTTC.

This rearrangement joins TRBV4-3 to TRBJ1-6; 8 nucleotides match TRBD1. In germline, CDR1 is LGHNA, CDR2 YSLEER. Unmatched junction bases numbered 12, after V lost 1 base and J lost 10 bases. The CDR3 is 17 amino acids. CDR3: CASSQASPGQEHSPLHF. The CDR3 DNA sequence: TGCGCCAGCAGCCAAGCGTCACCGGGACAGGAGCACTCACCCCTCCACTTT.